The T cell receptor (beta chain) described here comes from a study of Ad26.COV2.S vaccination and SARS-CoV-2 variants. Overall study results and limits: Overall T cell responses may have been underestimated by the analyses of TCR breadth and depth. With respect to non-spike TCR breadth, vaccine and placebo recipients were similar. Substantial breadth was reported for post-vaccination spike-specific CD8+ and CD4+ T cells.

Profiled with immunoSEQ multiplex PCR; TCRdb holds only in-frame clones, not every one. Among around 340,000 clones, less than 90% were seen once, and the ten largest hold approximately 12%. The sample's treatment: 19 received Ad26.COV2.S at low or high dose, single or two shots; about 5 received placebo; per-sample allocation not given. The samples were gathered on day 63 after the first injection of vaccine or placebo. An Ad26 vector carrying the Wuhan-strain SARS-CoV-2 spike served as the vaccine. The ends lost 3 bases at V and 2 bases at J; junction bases unmatched: 3. Germline-derived CDR1 and CDR2 are SGHTA and FQGNSA. This CDR3 contains 15 residues. With respect to this clone: The antigen remains undetermined.

The J gene is TRBJ2-2, the V gene TRBV7-2, with 7 positions matching TRBD1. This specimen was peripheral blood, taken in a trial of Ad26.COV2.S vaccine versus placebo. The clonotype originates from a person between 18 and 59 years old who received the Ad26.COV2.S COVID-19 vaccine or a placebo. CDR3 DNA sequence: TGTGCCAGCAGCTTGCGACAGGGAAACACCGGGGAGCTGTTTTTT. Translation gives CASSLRQGNTGELFF.